This T cell receptor (beta chain) was recovered during a study of vaccination and CD4 T cells after COVID-19 (dated by TCRdb to between 2022 and 2023). Regarding the research as a whole: Convalescent patients had a positive SARS-CoV-2 result on nasal swab PCR, and of these patients, under ten had mild disease and one had severe disease. The convalescent cohort included six males and four females, with two Hispanic individuals, seven Caucasians, two Asians and one multiracial person. Two doses of either the Pfizer-BioNTech BNT162b2 vaccine (n=8) or the Moderna mRNA-1273 vaccine (n=2) were administered to participants. Post-COVID blood samples were collected from convalescent patients a median of approximately 93 days after diagnosis, with a range of roughly 30 to 161 days. The time from the second vaccine dose to post-vaccine blood sampling had a median of approximately 72 days and ranged from about 14 to 250 days. For stimulating the cultures, overlapping spike peptide pools were used, derived from SARS-CoV-2 as well as from the common cold coronaviruses HCoV-NL63, HCoV-OC43 and HCoV-229E. Control cultures received a CEFX viral epitope pool as the positive control, an HIV-1 Nef peptide pool as the negative control, or no peptide. The spike-specific CD4+ TCR repertoire was compared before and after mRNA vaccination in under 11 COVID-19 convalescent patients and several infection-naive healthy vaccine recipients. What the research found in general, with its limitations: Of the vaccine-specific clones in convalescent patients, 304 of 307, or nearly all, reacted only to SARS-CoV-2 spike and did not cross-react with common cold coronaviruses. The median count of SARS-CoV-2-reactive clonotypes went up from 20 to 25 after infection to 30 to 40 after vaccination, although the change was not significant. Relatively few convalescent patients were included in the study, and early timepoints after natural infection were not analyzed. Among convalescent patients, a median around 83% of the SARS-CoV-2-reactive clones seen after vaccination appeared only after vaccination, which suggests priming specific to the vaccine.

Receptor amplification or capture employed PCR. DNA from cultured CD4+ T cells was subjected to TCR sequencing with the Oncomine TCR Beta short-read assay at the Johns Hopkins FTIC core. Genomic DNA was extracted from the cultured CD4+ T cells with the QIAamp micro DNA kit. Oncomine TCR Beta libraries from cultured CD4+ T cells were pooled with unique dual indexes and sequenced on an Illumina iSeq 100. From the authors' description of their analysis: Non-productive sequences were filtered out, and CDR3s that did not start with C, did not end with F or W, or were shorter than 7 amino acids were discarded. The MANAFEST web application identified antigen-specific clonotypes by comparing peptide-stimulated wells against reference wells and other culture wells. An FDR below 0.05, an odds ratio above 5, and a productive frequency above 0.1% in at least two of three replicate wells were required for clones to be considered positive. A clonotype counted as cross-reactive if it showed significant expansion both in the SARS-CoV-2 spike wells and in at least one common cold coronavirus spike condition. CDR3 homology was assessed with Levenshtein distances (stringdist) and unrooted phylogenetic trees (ape) in R version 3.6.1. Starting from the raw public reads, TCRdb applied fastp trimming at Q25, assembled clones with MiXCR and retained in-frame beta chains. For every CDR3 protein sequence, its rows merge into one entry that carries the most common genes and DNA. TCRdb, rather than the study authors, made the V and J calls. The sample records roughly 16,000 distinct CDR3 sequences, 52% of which are singletons. The top ten hold around 15% of the sample.

CDR3 length: 16 amino acids, cysteine to phenylalanine. The retained sequence is limited to the CDR3, 48 bases, with the frame set at the first base. CDR1 SGHNT and CDR2 YENEEA are derived from the germline V gene. The junction shows trimming of 5 bases on V and 3 bases on J, and the gene matches do not reach 11 bases of it. Comments on this clonotype: Its antigen is unknown. No quality values exist for individual bases; no much larger clone is one base distant.

This sample's treatment or condition label indicates: roughly 10-day PBMC culture with coronavirus spike peptide pools or control peptides (ViraFEST assay). To expand antigen-specific T cells with peptide pools and then pick out the expanded clonotypes through TCR sequencing, the study relied on the ViraFEST assay. Positive SARS-CoV-2 PCR tests in the convalescent patients dated from March to December 2020, before Alpha, Beta and Delta variants emerged in the United States. PBMCs were cultured at approximately 2 million per well in IMDM supplemented with roughly 5.2% human AB serum and 8.5 to 10 IU/ml IL-2, with about 10 ug/ml peptide pools added. Half of the culture medium was replaced with fresh IL-2-containing medium on days 3 and 7. After 10 days of culture, CD4+ T cells were isolated by negative selection using the EasySep CD4+ T cell isolation kit. Ficoll-Paque Plus gradient centrifugation was used to isolate PBMCs from whole blood, and the isolated PBMCs were then either used fresh or cryopreserved at -140C. In general, triplicate wells were set up for every culture condition.

This sequence was found in a human donor who had recovered from COVID-19. The sample consisted of CD4+ T cells from blood, cultured in vitro. The rearranged segments are TRBV11-3 and TRBJ1-1, and TRBD1 matches 8 of the central bases. The CDR3: CASSRRTGKGDTEAFF. Read as DNA, the sequence is TGTGCCAGCAGCCGTCGGACAGGGAAGGGTGACACTGAAGCTTTCTTT.